The 9 T cell receptor beta chains below all came from one sample that was sequenced in a study of OX40 agonist ivuxolimab in advanced cancers. Here immunoSEQ multiplex PCR was the method, and the copy in TCRdb shows in-frame clones only, minus some. The sample has roughly 35,000 clones; about 81% are singletons. Here the sequenced sample was CD4+ or CD8+ T cells sorted from blood, taken in a trial of the OX40 agonist ivuxolimab. The receptors were gathered from an adult with an advanced solid tumor such as melanoma, head and neck, liver or kidney cancer.

The table lists this clone with a count of one. V and J are TRBV2 and TRBJ2-3; D uncertain. CDR1 and CDR2 (germline): SNHLY, FYNNEI. Trimming removed 1 base at V and 6 bases at J, with 8 bases between. The CDR3 has 13 amino acids. The CDR3 DNA follows: TGTGCCAGCAGTGAAGATTCAGCGGATACGCAGTATTTT. The encoded protein is CASSEDSADTQYF.

V and J are TRBV19 and TRBJ2-7, with D perhaps matching TRBD1 or TRBD2 (5 bases each). The CDR3 is 13 residues long. Germline CDR1 and CDR2: LNHDA and SQIVND (reference sequence). With 5 bases removed from V and 2 bases from J, the gap between germline ends came to 10 bases. CDR3 DNA sequence: TGTGCCAGTAGTTGGGACGGAGCCTACGAGCAGTACTTC. It encodes CASSWDGAYEQYF. Using reference TRBV19 and TRBJ2-7 for the parts outside the CDR3, the full variable domain is DGGITQSPKYLFRKEGQNVTLSCEQNLNHDAMYWYRQDPGQGLRLIYYSQIVNDFQKGDIAEGYSVSREKKESFPLTVTSAQKNPTAFYLCASSWDGAYEQYFGPGTRLTVT.

V is TRBV29-1 and J is TRBJ1-5; 8 bases are shared with TRBD1. The CDR3 contains 13 residues. V trimming: 5 bases; J trimming: 1 base; junction bases outside the gene matches: 1. Germline CDR1 is SQVTM and CDR2 is ANQGSEA. The CDR3 spells CSVTGGSNQPQHF. CDR3 DNA sequence: TGCAGCGTTACAGGGGGGAGCAATCAGCCCCAGCATTTT.

The chain uses TRBV4-2 and TRBJ2-7; D gene ambiguous. The V gene's germline CDR1 is LGHNA and CDR2 YNFKEQ. The CDR3 spans 14 residues. Trimming cost V 1 base and J 5 bases, with 12 bases left between them. The CDR3 bases are TGTGCCAGCAGCCAAGTTCCATCCCGGAACGAGCAGTACTTC. Translated: CASSQVPSRNEQYF.

The V call is TRBV4-2, the J call TRBJ2-1, with D uncertain. CDR3 size: 16 residues. Per germline, CDR1 LGHNA and CDR2 YNFKEQ. The V end was cut by 4 bases, the J end by 2 bases, with 15 bases between. The CDR3 sequence: CASSPVGGSAYNEQFF. The CDR3 coding sequence is TGTGCCAGCAGCCCAGTAGGCGGAAGCGCCTACAATGAGCAGTTCTTC.

V gene TRBV11-2 combines with J gene TRBJ2-1; D gene uncertain. Germline CDR1 reads SGHAT; CDR2 reads FQNNGV. The CDR3 has 16 residues. Trimming took off 2 bases at V and 7 bases at J, with 18 bases between the two ends. This chain's CDR3 is CASSLRLDSTLNEQFF. In nucleotides, the CDR3 is TGTGCCAGCAGCTTAAGGCTCGACTCGACTCTAAATGAGCAGTTCTTC.

The V and J genes are TRBV7-2 and TRBJ1-5; D not certain. Germline V gene sequence: CDR1 SGHTA, CDR2 FQGNSA. V lost 5 bases to trimming and J lost 0 bases, with 11 bases between them. This CDR3 spans 15 amino acids. CDR3 sequence: CASSLDGYSNQPQHF. The CDR3 region has the DNA TGTGCCAGCAGCCTGGACGGGTATAGCAATCAGCCCCAGCATTTT.

The chain is built from TRBV18 and TRBJ2-7, with 7 bases aligning to TRBD2. Per germline, CDR1 KGHSH and CDR2 LQKENI. The CDR3 has 14 amino acids. The ends lost 3 bases at V and 7 bases at J; junction bases unmatched: 9. The CDR3 loop reads CASSPKGGGPEQYF. Written as DNA, the CDR3 is TGTGCCAGCTCACCGAAAGGCGGGGGTCCTGAGCAGTACTTC.

This clone qualifies as medium-sized. This chain joins TRBV7-3 and TRBJ1-2; possible D gene TRBD1, 6 bases. The germline V and J ends were trimmed by 2 bases and 4 bases, with 14 bases remaining between them. The germline gives CDR1 SGHTA, CDR2 FQGTGA. The CDR3 sequence is 15 residues long. This CDR3 reads CASSLSGQIPYGYTF. For the CDR3, the DNA is TGTGCCAGCAGCTTATCAGGACAGATCCCCTATGGCTACACCTTC.